The clone carrying this T cell receptor (beta chain) came up a few times. Germline CDR1 LNHDA, CDR2 SQIVND (reference sequence). V gave up 5 bases and J gave up 7 bases; unmatched junction bases: 6. The CDR3 extends over 15 amino acids. The sample originates from a study of cytomegalovirus exposure and HLA in healthy donors. The repertoire was sequenced with immunoSEQ multiplex PCR; TCRdb's copy has only in-frame clones and lacks some. The top ten clones hold approximately 3% of a sample with roughly 200,000 clones, around 81% of them seen once. The rearrangement joins TRBV19 to TRBJ1-6, with 9 bases fitting TRBD1. The specimen sequenced was PBMCs. The source of this sequence is a woman aged 18-30 years in good health and CMV-seropositive. The CDR3 reads CASSPGQGFNSPLHF. CDR3 DNA: TGTGCCAGTAGTCCTGGACAGGGGTTCAATTCACCCCTCCACTTT.